This T cell receptor beta chain was profiled in a study of spatial heterogeneity in lung cancer. This clonotype appeared many times. Germline loops: CDR1 SEHNR, CDR2 FQNEAQ (reference sequence). This CDR3 spans 13 amino acids. The V end was cut by 8 bases, the J end by 6 bases, with 15 bases between. The time point was: blood at routine non-recurrence follow-up after resection. Material for sequencing was whole RNA from tumor, nontumor lung or frozen PBMC, left unsorted. TCRdb re-analysed the 5' RACE reads in MiXCR, keeping a single row per CDR3 protein. This table holds around 47,000 distinct CDR3 sequences, 7.4% found once.

This TCR was sampled from a female donor with early-stage non-small cell lung cancer. The starting material was PBMCs, obtained at follow-up. The rearrangement uses TRBV7-9 and TRBJ2-3; D call uncertain. The CDR3 coding sequence is TGTGCCAGCGGCGGTGGGCAGACTGATACGCAGTATTTT. Protein: CASGGGQTDTQYF.